This T cell receptor (beta chain) is from a study of post-analysis software for immune sequencing data. Findings and caveats of the study: Normalized Chao1 diversity was significantly lower in multiple sclerosis patients than in controls. F measure grouped same-batch samples tightly together. With TRBV5-6, TRBV5-1 and TRBV20-1 included, about 5 TRBV segments were more frequent in patients than in controls.

V lost 5 bases to trimming and J lost 5 bases, with 9 bases between them. The CDR3 length is 12 residues. The germline V gene encodes CDR1 MNHNY and CDR2 SVGAGI (reference sequence). Each TCR beta cDNA library carried unique molecular identifiers. TCRdb re-derived calls from the PCR reads in MiXCR, one entry per CDR3 protein. The sample includes approximately 400,000 distinct CDR3 sequences, about a third of them seen just once. This clonotype has only a few counts. Its antigen is not identified. Sequencing was performed on blood. J is TRBJ2-5 and V is TRBV6-6; weak D call: TRBD1 (5 bases). The TCR originated in a girl aged 10 to 17 with multiple sclerosis. The CDR3 region is CASSQRGETQYF. The CDR3 nucleotides are TGTGCCAGCAGTCAAAGGGGCGAGACCCAGTACTTC.